This T cell receptor (beta chain) stems from a study of blood T cell repertoires in COVID-19. Assay: immunoSEQ multiplex PCR; the TCRdb copy retains only in-frame clones and omits some. The profile covers about 390,000 clones, with just under 90% appearing a single time and about 10% taken by the ten largest. Residents of 24 US areas, aged about 18 to 95 years, made up the participants. V was clipped by 4 bases and J by 2 bases; unmatched bases: 3. Germline V lookup: CDR1 SGHTA, CDR2 FQGTGA. CDR3 length equals 15 residues. The sample was PBMCs or T cells enriched from blood (not recorded which). This sequence was found in a woman aged 50 to 60 who had recovered from COVID-19. This sequence joins TRBV7-3 and TRBJ2-3; 10 positions match TRBD2. DNA of the CDR3: TGTGCCAGCAGCTCAACTAGCGGGAACACAGATACGCAGTATTTT. Translated: CASSSTSGNTDTQYF. The full variable domain, its missing parts supplied by reference TRBV7-3 and TRBJ2-3, is GAGVSQTPSNKVTEKGKYVELRCDPISGHTALYWYRQSLGQGPEFLIYFQGTGAADDSGLPNDRFFAVRPEGSVSTLKIQRTERGDSAVYLCASSSTSGNTDTQYFGPGTRLTVL.